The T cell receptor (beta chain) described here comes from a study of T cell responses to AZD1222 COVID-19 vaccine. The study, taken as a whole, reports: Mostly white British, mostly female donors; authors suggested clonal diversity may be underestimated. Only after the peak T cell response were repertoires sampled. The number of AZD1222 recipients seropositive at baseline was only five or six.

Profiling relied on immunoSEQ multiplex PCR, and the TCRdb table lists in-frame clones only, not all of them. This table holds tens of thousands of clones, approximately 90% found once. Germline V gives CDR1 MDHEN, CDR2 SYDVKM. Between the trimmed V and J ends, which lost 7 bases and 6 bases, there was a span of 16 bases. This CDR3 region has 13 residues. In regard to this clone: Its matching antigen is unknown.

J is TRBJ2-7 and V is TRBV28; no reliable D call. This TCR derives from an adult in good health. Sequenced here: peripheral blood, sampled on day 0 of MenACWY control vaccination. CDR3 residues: CASIKASSGEQYF. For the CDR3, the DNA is TGTGCCAGCATCAAAGCGTCGTCGGGCGAGCAGTACTTC.